The clone carrying this TCR beta chain was seen ten or more times. What it recognizes is unknown. The entry originates in a study of blood T cells in healthy people across ages. Study-wide points: Diversity of TCR beta correlated strongly with naive T cell percentage. The study regarded diversity estimates from one million T cells as underestimates.

PCR was performed a second time for roughly 7 to 11 cycles using a sample-barcoded 5' primer and a J-beta primer mix. TCRdb independently ran MiXCR on the 5' RACE reads; one entry per CDR3 protein. The table lists about 700,000 distinct CDR3 sequences, roughly 32% of them singletons, with approximately 15% in the top ten. Per germline, CDR1 LGHDT and CDR2 YNNKEL (reference sequence). The CDR3 loop spans 16 amino acids. The V gene end was trimmed by 0 bases and the J gene end by 9 bases; junction bases not matched to a gene: 6. Sequencing used blood. The genes are TRBV3-1 and TRBJ1-6, with 9 bases matching TRBD1. The sequence derives from a woman of 80 years or more in good health. CDR3 sequence (DNA): TGTGCCAGCAGCCAAGAACCGGGACAGGGCCGTTCACCCCTCCACTTT. It specifies CASSQEPGQGRSPLHF.